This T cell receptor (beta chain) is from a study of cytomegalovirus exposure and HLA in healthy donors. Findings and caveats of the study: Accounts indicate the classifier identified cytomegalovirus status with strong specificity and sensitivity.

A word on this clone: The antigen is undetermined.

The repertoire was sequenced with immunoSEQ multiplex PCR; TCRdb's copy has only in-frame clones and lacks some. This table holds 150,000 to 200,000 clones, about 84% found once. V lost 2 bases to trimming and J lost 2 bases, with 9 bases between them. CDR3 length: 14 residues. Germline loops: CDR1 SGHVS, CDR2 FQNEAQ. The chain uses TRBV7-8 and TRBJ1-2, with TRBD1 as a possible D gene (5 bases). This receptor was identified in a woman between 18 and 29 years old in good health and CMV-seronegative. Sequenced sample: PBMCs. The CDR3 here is CASSLFAGNYGYTF. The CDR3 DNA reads TGTGCCAGCAGCTTATTCGCAGGGAACTATGGCTACACCTTC. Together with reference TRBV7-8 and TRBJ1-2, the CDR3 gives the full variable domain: GAGVSQSPRYKVAKRGQDVALRCDPISGHVSLFWYQQALGQGPEFLTYFQNEAQLDKSGLPSDRFFAERPEGSVSTLKIQRTQQEDSAVYLCASSLFAGNYGYTFGSGTRLTVV.